This T cell receptor beta chain was sequenced during a study of identifying expanded T cells in peripheral blood. In germline, CDR1 is SGHTA, CDR2 FQGTGA. The CDR3 is 13 residues long. The V end lost 1 base, the J end lost 10 bases, and 11 bases lay between the germline ends. Assay: immunoSEQ multiplex PCR; the TCRdb copy retains only in-frame clones and omits some. The table lists about 58,000 clones, roughly 89% of them singletons. Of note for this clone: Antigen: not known.

The study, taken as a whole, reports: Clone count variance between approximately 2-week samples rose with total template count.

This clonotype was sampled from a person aged 18-69 years in good health. J is TRBJ2-1 and V is TRBV7-3, with D uncertain. Material for sequencing was blood. Here the CDR3 reads CASSLRAGQEQFF. The CDR3 DNA follows: TGTGCCAGCAGCTTAAGGGCCGGTCAGGAGCAGTTCTTC.